The TCR beta chain described here comes from a study of graft-versus-host responses after intestinal transplantation. The assay was immunoSEQ multiplex PCR, and TCRdb's table has in-frame clones only and misses some. The sample yields around 67,000 clones, nearly 85% seen once. This CDR3 region has 13 residues. Trimming pared 6 bases from V and 7 bases from J, leaving 12 bases between. Germline CDR1 reads KGHSH; CDR2 reads LQKENI. Comments on this clone: Its antigen is as yet unknown.

This chain joins TRBV18 and TRBJ1-4; D is perhaps TRBD1 (5 bases). The receptor comes from a human donor who was the organ donor for an intestinal transplant. The sequencing here drew on unstimulated CD4+ T cells sorted from spleen or lymph node cells, taken before transplant. CDR3 amino acids: CASSAGGGEKLFF. The CDR3 DNA is TGTGCCAGCTCGGCCGGGGGAGGTGAAAAACTGTTTTTT. Complete variable domain (other parts from reference TRBV18 and TRBJ1-4): NAGVMQNPRHLVRRRGQEARLRCSPMKGHSHVYWYRQLPEEGLKFMVYLQKENIIDESGMPKERFSAEFPKEGPSILRIQQVVRGDSAAYFCASSAGGGEKLFFGSGTQLSVL.